The rows below give T cell receptor beta chains drawn from one sample of a study of T cells in tuberculosis. Some clones are missing from TCRdb's copy, which holds only in-frame ones; the method was immunoSEQ multiplex PCR. The sample lists 25,000 to 35,000 clones, roughly 94% seen once, with roughly 8% in the top ten. Sequencing used PBMCs. These receptors were obtained from a donor between 5 and 29 years old with latent tuberculosis or without tuberculosis infection. Both conserved end residues are part of each CDR3. The order of the fields is V gene, clone size, D gene, J gene, CDR3 protein, CDR3 DNA. D genes are given only for firm matches. The listing skips clone size in some rows; elsewhere it reads once, few, many or a size class.

V gene: TRBV5-6
clone size: -
D gene: -
J gene: TRBJ2-7
CDR3 protein: CASSENYEQYF
CDR3 DNA: TGTGCCAGCAGCGAGAACTACGAGCAGTACTTC

V gene: TRBV7-2
clone size: once
D gene: TRBD1
J gene: TRBJ2-2
CDR3 protein: CASSPRPDRVDTGELFF
CDR3 DNA: TGTGCCAGCAGCCCCAGACCTGACAGGGTGGACACCGGGGAGCTGTTTTTT

V gene: TRBV18
clone size: -
D gene: TRBD1
J gene: TRBJ2-5
CDR3 protein: CASSPSMLAGGLGETQYF
CDR3 DNA: TGTGCCAGCTCACCAAGTATGTTAGCAGGGGGATTAGGAGAGACCCAGTACTTC

V gene: TRBV14
clone size: -
D gene: -
J gene: TRBJ2-1
CDR3 protein: CASSPRDYNEQFF
CDR3 DNA: TGTGCCAGCAGCCCCCGGGATTACAATGAGCAGTTCTTC

V gene: TRBV18
clone size: -
D gene: -
J gene: TRBJ1-1
CDR3 protein: CASSPRGDTEAFF
CDR3 DNA: TGTGCCAGCTCACCTCGGGGGGACACTGAAGCTTTCTTT

V gene: TRBV5-1
clone size: -
D gene: TRBD2
J gene: TRBJ2-7
CDR3 protein: CASSLGASGGPITYEQYF
CDR3 DNA: TGCGCCAGCAGCTTAGGCGCTAGCGGGGGGCCGATAACCTACGAGCAGTACTTC

V gene: TRBV10-3
clone size: -
D gene: TRBD1
J gene: TRBJ2-5
CDR3 protein: CAIGSGTGKETQYF
CDR3 DNA: TGTGCCATCGGATCCGGGACAGGGAAAGAGACCCAGTACTTC

V gene: TRBV6-5
clone size: -
D gene: -
J gene: TRBJ2-1
CDR3 protein: CASSFGGAYNEQFF
CDR3 DNA: TGTGCCAGCAGTTTCGGGGGAGCCTACAATGAGCAGTTCTTC

V gene: TRBV6-5
clone size: -
D gene: -
J gene: TRBJ1-2
CDR3 protein: CASRFPGGKGHTF
CDR3 DNA: TGTGCCAGCAGGTTCCCGGGGGGGAAGGGCCACACCTTC

V gene: TRBV7-2
clone size: -
D gene: -
J gene: TRBJ2-7
CDR3 protein: CASSANRAEQYF
CDR3 DNA: TGTGCCAGCAGCGCGAACAGGGCCGAGCAGTACTTC

V gene: TRBV27
clone size: once
D gene: -
J gene: TRBJ2-7
CDR3 protein: CASSLYQGRFPPTPYEQYF
CDR3 DNA: TGTGCCAGCAGTTTATATCAGGGGCGCTTCCCGCCAACGCCCTACGAGCAGTACTTC

V gene: TRBV18
clone size: once
D gene: TRBD1
J gene: TRBJ2-6
CDR3 protein: CASSPGTGASGANVLTF
CDR3 DNA: TGTGCCAGCTCACCCGGGACAGGGGCCTCTGGGGCCAACGTCCTGACTTTC

V gene: TRBV7-6
clone size: -
D gene: TRBD1
J gene: TRBJ1-1
CDR3 protein: CASSLGQGARTEAFF
CDR3 DNA: TGTGCCAGCAGCTTAGGGCAGGGGGCGAGGACTGAAGCTTTCTTT

V gene: TRBV11-2
clone size: -
D gene: TRBD2
J gene: TRBJ2-7
CDR3 protein: CASSRTSGNYEQYF
CDR3 DNA: TGTGCCAGCAGCCGGACTAGCGGGAACTACGAGCAGTACTTC

V gene: TRBV7-2
clone size: -
D gene: -
J gene: TRBJ2-3
CDR3 protein: CASSLDPGVKQYF
CDR3 DNA: TGTGCCAGCAGCTTGGACCCGGGGGTTAAGCAGTATTTT

V gene: TRBV29-1
clone size: once
D gene: -
J gene: TRBJ2-7
CDR3 protein: CSVAGTDGSYEQYF
CDR3 DNA: TGCAGCGTCGCTGGGACTGACGGCTCCTACGAGCAGTACTTC

V gene: TRBV5-1
clone size: -
D gene: -
J gene: TRBJ2-1
CDR3 protein: CASSPGGLSYNEQFF
CDR3 DNA: TGCGCCAGCAGCCCCGGTGGACTCTCCTACAATGAGCAGTTCTTC

V gene: TRBV30
clone size: -
D gene: -
J gene: TRBJ1-3
CDR3 protein: CAWSQERTAGNTIYF
CDR3 DNA: TGTGCCTGGAGCCAAGAGAGGACAGCTGGAAACACCATATATTTT

V gene: TRBV7-8
clone size: -
D gene: TRBD1
J gene: TRBJ2-7
CDR3 protein: CASSLAPGQGYEQYF
CDR3 DNA: TGTGCCAGCAGCTTAGCCCCGGGACAGGGATACGAGCAGTACTTC

V gene: TRBV9
clone size: few
D gene: TRBD1
J gene: TRBJ1-2
CDR3 protein: CASSAQGFYGYTF
CDR3 DNA: TGTGCCAGCAGCGCACAGGGGTTCTATGGCTACACCTTC

V gene: TRBV9
clone size: -
D gene: TRBD1
J gene: TRBJ2-5
CDR3 protein: CASSSLGTGGQTQYF
CDR3 DNA: TGTGCCAGCAGCTCCCTAGGGACAGGGGGACAGACCCAGTACTTC

V gene: TRBV5-4
clone size: -
D gene: TRBD2
J gene: TRBJ2-5
CDR3 protein: CASSSAQLAGGETQYF
CDR3 DNA: TGTGCCAGCAGCTCCGCCCAACTAGCGGGGGGAGAGACCCAGTACTTC

V gene: TRBV28
clone size: -
D gene: TRBD1
J gene: TRBJ2-5
CDR3 protein: CASSSIWDRFQETQYF
CDR3 DNA: TGTGCCAGCAGTTCAATCTGGGACAGGTTTCAAGAGACCCAGTACTTC

V gene: TRBV15
clone size: -
D gene: -
J gene: TRBJ1-5
CDR3 protein: CATSIQGNQPQHF
CDR3 DNA: TGTGCCACCAGCATACAGGGCAATCAGCCCCAGCATTTT

V gene: TRBV7-2
clone size: -
D gene: TRBD1
J gene: TRBJ2-7
CDR3 protein: CASSLSRDSNYEQYF
CDR3 DNA: TGTGCCAGCAGCTTAAGCCGGGACAGCAACTACGAGCAGTACTTC